Following are 19 T cell receptor beta chains from one sample sequenced in a study of Graves' ophthalmopathy and Graves' hyperthyroidism. Using RNA transcripts, the TCR beta CDR3 regions were amplified. The first-round RT-PCR employed HTBI primers together with the Qiagen OneStep RT-PCR kit. A multiplex PCR was then performed as the second round. Using its own MiXCR run on the multiplex PCR reads, TCRdb lists one record per CDR3 protein. Among a few hundred thousand distinct CDR3 sequences listed, about a sixth were seen once. The sample taken for sequencing was peripheral blood. These TCRs come from an adult woman with stable Graves' hyperthyroidism.

A note on this clonotype: A junction end diverges from the germline sequence, so it may reflect a read error. V is TRBV10-2 and J is TRBJ2-5; a weak D match, TRBD2 (7 bases). CDR3 size: 17 residues. Germline V gene lookup returns CDR1 WSHSY and CDR2 SAAADI. CDR3 in DNA: TGTGCCAGCAGCCATCCCAGGGGAGCGGGGTCCCAAGAGACCCAGTACTTC. Translated: CASSHPRGAGSQETQYF.

This clonotype has a handful of counts. The CDR3 nucleotides are TGTGCCAGCAGCCAAGAAACCGGGGCTTCCTACGAGCAGTACTTC. The encoded protein is CASSQETGASYEQYF. The rearrangement uses TRBV4-2 and TRBJ2-7; either TRBD1 or TRBD2 may supply D (5 bases each). V lost 0 bases, J lost 1 base, and 10 bases lay in between. Germline V gene lookup returns CDR1 LGHNA and CDR2 YNFKEQ. This CDR3 is built from 15 residues.

This clonotype occurred many times. This chain joins TRBV20-1 and TRBJ1-3; a possible D gene is TRBD1 (5 bases). V lost 2 bases, J lost 0 bases, and 8 bases lay in between. CDR1 is DFQATT, CDR2 SNEGSKA, per germline (reference sequence). The CDR3 spans 14 residues. The CDR3: CSARRDVSGNTIYF. In DNA, the CDR3 is TGCAGTGCTAGAAGGGACGTCTCTGGAAACACCATATATTTT.

The genes are TRBV10-3 and TRBJ2-5, with 14 bases identical to TRBD2. This CDR3 region has 17 residues. Germline V CDR1 and CDR2: ENHRY, SYGVKD. J was trimmed by 5 bases and V by 6 bases; bases with no gene match: 11. CDR3 sequence reads: CAISPGTSGSAGETQYF. The CDR3 DNA follows: TGTGCCATCAGCCCCGGGACTAGCGGGAGCGCGGGGGAGACCCAGTACTTC.

In this sample, this clonotype turned up many times. This chain connects TRBV9 to TRBJ1-2; the D gene is possibly TRBD1 (6 bases). Germline CDR1 reads SGDLS; CDR2 reads YYNGEE. The CDR3 length is 13 residues. V gave up 3 bases and J gave up 2 bases, with 8 bases separating them. The CDR3 loop is CASSDGQNYGYTF. In DNA form, the CDR3 reads TGTGCCAGCAGCGACGGACAGAACTATGGCTACACCTTC. Variable domain in full (rest from reference TRBV9 and TRBJ1-2): DSGVTQTPKHLITATGQRVTLRCSPRSGDLSVYWYQQSLDQGLQFLIQYYNGEERAKGNILERFSAQQFPDLHSELNLSSLELGDSALYFCASSDGQNYGYTFGSGTRLTVV.

This clonotype occurred many times. The chain uses TRBV28 and TRBJ1-1; D may be TRBD1 (5 bases). V lost 2 bases, J lost 1 base, and 11 bases lay in between. This CDR3 region has 15 residues. CDR1 is MDHEN, CDR2 SYDVKM, per germline. CDR3 protein: CASSLSGGANTEAFF. The CDR3, as DNA: TGTGCCAGCAGTTTAAGTGGCGGGGCGAACACTGAAGCTTTCTTT. Filled out from reference TRBV28 and TRBJ1-1, the complete variable domain reads DVKVTQSSRYLVKRTGEKVFLECVQDMDHENMFWYRQDPGLGLRLIYFSYDVKMKEKGDIPEGYSVSREKKERFSLILESASTNQTSMYLCASSLSGGANTEAFFGQGTRLTVV.

This clonotype was counted only a few times. V and J are TRBV7-2 and TRBJ1-1, with 9 bases identical to TRBD1. Germline trimming cut 0 bases from V and 3 bases from J; bases unmatched to any gene: 20. This CDR3 comprises 21 residues. The germline V gene encodes CDR1 SGHTA and CDR2 FQGNSA. CDR3 protein: CASSLAFIRDREFLGDTEAFF. The CDR3 bases are TGTGCCAGCAGCTTAGCTTTCATCCGGGACAGGGAATTTCTAGGCGACACTGAAGCTTTCTTT.

This clonotype was recorded once. The rearrangement joins TRBV7-9 to TRBJ1-6, with 7 bases matching TRBD1. Per the germline V gene, CDR1 is SEHNR and CDR2 is FQNEAQ (reference sequence). After removal of 4 bases from V and 13 bases from J, the junction contained 10 bases not matched to a gene. This CDR3 region has 14 residues. The CDR3 DNA follows: TGTGCCAGCAGCTCGAGGACAGGCCAGGGGCCCCTCCACTTT. It is translated as CASSSRTGQGPLHF.

This clonotype was seen many times. The chain recombines TRBV20-1 with TRBJ2-5, with no clear D. This CDR3 comprises 13 residues. Germline CDR1 and CDR2: DFQATT and SNEGSKA (reference sequence). Trimming left V 5 bases short and J 0 bases short, with 10 bases between. CDR3 sequence (DNA): TGCAGTGCTCCGCGGCGGTACCAAGAGACCCAGTACTTC. It translates to CSAPRRYQETQYF.

This clonotype has at least ten counts. The V and J genes are TRBV29-1 and TRBJ2-3; 7 bases align to TRBD2. The CDR3 extends over 14 amino acids. Germline lookup yields CDR1 SQVTM and CDR2 ANQGSEA. The junction had 4 bases not matched to a gene; V was cut back by 3 bases and J by 1 base. Here the CDR3 reads CSVEDAGGTDTQYF. CDR3 nucleotide sequence: TGCAGCGTTGAGGACGCGGGGGGCACAGATACGCAGTATTTT.

This clonotype came up a few times. A clone one base away is much larger, so this may be a read error. This CDR3 fails to terminate in the conserved phenylalanine or tryptophan, so it likely reflects a read error. The chain employs TRBV28 and TRBJ1-1; D is perhaps TRBD1 (5 bases). Germline V gives CDR1 MDHEN, CDR2 SYDVKM. This CDR3 region has 13 residues. The ends were cut back, 6 bases at V and 4 bases at J, with 12 bases in the middle. CDR3 sequence: CASRKAGGTEAFI. The CDR3 DNA is TGTGCCAGCAGGAAGGCGGGGGGCACTGAAGCTTTCATT.

Many counts were recorded for this clonotype. This chain uses TRBV20-1 with TRBJ2-7, with 14 positions matching TRBD2. Unmatched junction bases numbered 12, after V lost 6 bases and J lost 5 bases. This CDR3 spans 16 amino acids. Germline V gene data show CDR1 as DFQATT and CDR2 as SNEGSKA (reference sequence). CDR3 residues: CSAPGTSGRSSDEQYF. CDR3 in DNA: TGCAGTGCCCCAGGGACTAGCGGGAGATCTTCGGACGAGCAGTACTTC.

CDR3 protein: CASSFSHIGQETQYF. For the CDR3, the DNA is TGTGCCAGCAGTTTTTCCCATATAGGACAAGAGACCCAGTACTTC. The rearrangement joins TRBV28 to TRBJ2-5, with D unclear. The CDR3 is made up of 15 amino acids. V was cut by 3 bases and J by 2 bases, with 13 bases left in between. Germline lookup yields CDR1 MDHEN and CDR2 SYDVKM. Looking up the rest from reference TRBV28 and TRBJ2-5 gives the full variable domain: DVKVTQSSRYLVKRTGEKVFLECVQDMDHENMFWYRQDPGLGLRLIYFSYDVKMKEKGDIPEGYSVSREKKERFSLILESASTNQTSMYLCASSFSHIGQETQYFGPGTRLLVL.

Concerning this clonotype itself: A much larger clone sits a single nucleotide away, making a read error possible. The conserved closing phenylalanine or tryptophan is absent in this CDR3, likely reflecting a read error. The chain couples TRBV12-3 or TRBV12-4 to TRBJ2-6; D might be TRBD1 (6 bases). V shed 7 bases and J shed 2 bases, with 12 bases lying between them. This CDR3 has 15 amino acids. CDR3 loop: CASNSQGTGANVLTL. The CDR3 bases are TGTGCCAGCAACTCTCAGGGGACTGGGGCCAACGTCCTGACTTTG.

The sample holds many counts of this clonotype. The rearrangement links TRBV2 to TRBJ2-5; maybe TRBD2 (7 bases). The germline gives CDR1 SNHLY, CDR2 FYNNEI. The length of the CDR3 is 15 residues. Trimming left V 5 bases short and J 1 base short, with 14 bases between. CDR3 DNA: TGTGCCAGCAGTCCTGTGGGGGGGCCCCAAGAGACCCAGTACTTC. This gives the protein CASSPVGGPQETQYF.

The chain employs TRBV29-1 and TRBJ2-7; D is possibly TRBD1 or TRBD2 (5 bases each). The CDR3 loop spans 13 amino acids. Germline CDR1 reads SQVTM; CDR2 reads ANQGSEA. V was trimmed by 6 bases and J by 0 bases, leaving 12 bases between them. CDR3 loop: CSVSRDGSYEQYF. CDR3 DNA sequence: TGCAGCGTATCCCGGGACGGCTCCTACGAGCAGTACTTC.

This clonotype occurred many times. The chain combines TRBV19 with TRBJ2-5; perhaps D is TRBD1 or TRBD2 (5 bases each). Trimming shortened V by 3 bases and J by 3 bases, and 8 bases separated the two germline ends. CDR1 and CDR2 (germline): LNHDA, SQIVND (reference sequence). The CDR3 has 13 residues. DNA of the CDR3: TGTGCCAGTAGTATGGGGGTAAAAGAGACCCAGTACTTC. It encodes CASSMGVKETQYF.

This clonotype was counted at least ten times. The J gene is TRBJ2-2, the V gene TRBV7-9, with 9 bases aligning to TRBD2. CDR1 and CDR2 from the germline V gene are SEHNR and FQNEAQ (reference sequence). V lost 5 bases to trimming and J lost 5 bases; unmatched junction nucleotides: 9. The CDR3 extends over 16 amino acids. Here the CDR3 DNA reads TGTGCCAGCAGCACGCAGACTAGCGGCACGACCGGGGAGCTGTTTTTT. Its translation is CASSTQTSGTTGELFF.

On this clonotype: No conserved phenylalanine or tryptophan is present at the end of the CDR3, so a read error is the likely explanation. The limits of the CDR3 on the DNA are not certain, so only TCRdb's listed CDR3 is given. J is TRBJ1-1 and V is TRBV29-1; TRBD1, the table's D call, was not compared with the DNA. In germline, CDR1 is SQVTM, CDR2 ANQGSEA. The CDR3 is made up of 13 amino acids, end residues included. The CDR3 loop is CSVDTTGNTEACL.